The clone carrying this T cell receptor beta chain was seen at least ten times. Its antigen is unidentified. The CDR3 covers 16 residues. The ends lost 0 bases at V and 3 bases at J; junction bases unmatched: 3. The germline V gene has CDR1 ENHRY and CDR2 SYGVKD. The sample is drawn from a study of T cells after yellow fever vaccination. TCRdb recomputed calls from the 5' RACE reads with MiXCR, one row per CDR3 protein. This table has 200,000 to 300,000 distinct CDR3 sequences, roughly 3.5% appearing once. Study findings and constraints: Clonotypes appearing in both CD4 and CD8 compartments existed, and their share was small. Any FACS-sorted repertoire could hold abundant clonotypes that contaminate it from the bulk population.

The chain joins TRBV10-3 to TRBJ2-1; 9 positions agree with TRBD2. This sequence originates from a man between 18 and 35 years old who received the YFV17D yellow fever vaccine. The material was PBMCs, obtained 15 days after the yellow fever booster vaccination. The CDR3 protein is CAISESSGGIYNEQFF. CDR3 DNA sequence: TGTGCCATCAGTGAGTCCAGCGGGGGGATCTACAATGAGCAGTTCTTC.